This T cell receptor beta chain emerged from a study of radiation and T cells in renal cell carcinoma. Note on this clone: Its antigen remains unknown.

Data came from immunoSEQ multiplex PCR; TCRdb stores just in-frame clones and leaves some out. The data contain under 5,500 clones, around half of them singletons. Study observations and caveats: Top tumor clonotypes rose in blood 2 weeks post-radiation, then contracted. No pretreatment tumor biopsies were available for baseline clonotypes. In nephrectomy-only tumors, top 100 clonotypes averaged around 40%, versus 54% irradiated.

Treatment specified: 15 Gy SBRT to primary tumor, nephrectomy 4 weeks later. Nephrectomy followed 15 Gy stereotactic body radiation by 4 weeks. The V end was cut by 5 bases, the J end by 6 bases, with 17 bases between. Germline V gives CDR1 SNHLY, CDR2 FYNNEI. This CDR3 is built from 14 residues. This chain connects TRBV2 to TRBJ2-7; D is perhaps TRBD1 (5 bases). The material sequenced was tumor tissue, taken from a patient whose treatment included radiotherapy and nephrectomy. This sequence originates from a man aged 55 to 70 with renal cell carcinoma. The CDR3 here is CASSLTQGWIEQYF. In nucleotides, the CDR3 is TGTGCCAGCAGTTTAACCCAGGGTTGGATCGAGCAGTACTTC.